Included here is one TCR beta chain sequence, with context. No antigen is known for it. This entry belongs to a study of radiation and T cells in renal cell carcinoma. Regarding time point: blood 4 weeks post-SBRT, at nephrectomy. The treatment here: 15 Gy SBRT to primary tumor, nephrectomy 4 weeks later. Nephrectomy followed 15 Gy stereotactic body radiation by 4 weeks. Clear cell pathology was present in this patient's renal cell carcinoma. Germline CDR1 KGHSH, CDR2 LQKENI. After removal of 5 bases from V and 1 base from J, the junction contained 2 bases not matched to a gene. This CDR3 contains 14 residues. TCRdb's table, derived via immunoSEQ multiplex PCR, lists solely in-frame clones and lacks some. The data contain about 78,000 clones, roughly nine tenths of them singletons. Study outcomes and limitations: From baseline, blood top tumor clonotypes peaked at 2 weeks post-radiation.

The source of this sequence is a woman aged 70-85 years with renal cell carcinoma. The V and J genes are TRBV18 and TRBJ2-7; 10 nucleotides match TRBD1. The material was blood, obtained from a patient whose treatment included radiotherapy and nephrectomy. The CDR3 sequence is CASSRTGGSYEQYF. The CDR3 DNA reads TGTGCCAGCTCAAGGACAGGGGGTTCCTACGAGCAGTACTTC.